The clone carrying this TCR beta chain was seen only a few times. Time point specified: newly diagnosed GD, antithyroid drugs for less than 3 months. PBMC RNA served as the TCR library source. Tubes containing EDTA received about 10 milliliters of drawn peripheral blood. Trimming removed 3 bases from V and 7 bases from J, with 14 bases in between. The CDR3 sequence is 14 residues long. Arm-PCR of CDR3 regions with iRepertoire HTBI primers generated TCR beta libraries. One entry per CDR3 protein, called by TCRdb with MiXCR from the multiplex PCR reads. Found here are more than 300,000 distinct CDR3 sequences, roughly 15% of them singletons; the top ten hold 20% to 25%. This specimen comes from a study of regulatory T cells in long-lasting Graves disease.

The sequence was collected from a female donor with Graves disease. Sequencing was performed on peripheral blood mononuclear cells (PBMCs), taken at new diagnosis, from a patient treated with antithyroid drugs. The V call is TRBV12-3 or TRBV12-4, the J call TRBJ2-3; possible D gene TRBD1, 6 bases. The CDR3 nucleotides read TGTGCCAGCAGTTTGGGGGCGCTCGGCTATACGCAGTATTTT. It is translated as CASSLGALGYTQYF.